This T cell receptor (beta chain) was found in a study of memory CD4+ T cells and cytomegalovirus serostatus. Source study methods: Out-of-frame sequences were removed, leaving around 2,000,000 distinct TCRbeta sequences. TCRdb's copy holds only in-frame clones and misses some; the assay was immunoSEQ multiplex PCR. V and J calls and clone size are given by that table; D and trimming were obtained from the DNA. The table has tens of thousands of clones, roughly 84% seen once. As for this clone: The junction does not match germline at one end; this may be a read error.

Single viable CD3+CD4+CD8-CD45RO+ cells were sorted as the memory CD4+ T cells. The germline gives CDR1 SQVTM, CDR2 ANQGSEA. The CDR3 is 17 residues long. The sequencing sample was made of memory CD4+ T cells from blood. The rearrangement joins TRBV29-1 to TRBJ2-1; 13 nucleotides align to TRBD2. The origin of this receptor is an adult in good health and CMV-seronegative. Some clones in this sample may be carry-over from other donors' samples. The CDR3 here is CSGSGLAGEGAYNEQFF. The DNA for the CDR3 is TGCAGCGGCTCAGGACTAGCGGGAGAGGGGGCCTATAATGAGCAGTTCTTC.